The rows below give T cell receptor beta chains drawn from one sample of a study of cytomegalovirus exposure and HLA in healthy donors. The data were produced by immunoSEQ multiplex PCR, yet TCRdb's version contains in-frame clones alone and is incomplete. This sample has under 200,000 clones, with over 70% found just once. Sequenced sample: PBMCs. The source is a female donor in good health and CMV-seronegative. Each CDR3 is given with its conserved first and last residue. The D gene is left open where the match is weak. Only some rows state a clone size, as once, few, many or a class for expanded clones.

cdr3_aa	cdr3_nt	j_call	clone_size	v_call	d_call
CASSLGREEAFF	TGCGCCAGCAGCTTAGGCAGGGAAGAAGCTTTCTTT	TRBJ1-1	.	TRBV5-1	.
CASTRDRSSYNEQFF	TGTGCCAGCACCAGGGACAGGAGCTCCTACAATGAGCAGTTCTTC	TRBJ2-1	.	TRBV2	TRBD1
CASSQLEGYEQYF	TGCGCCAGCAGCCAGCTAGAGGGCTACGAGCAGTACTTC	TRBJ2-7	once	TRBV4-1	.
CAWSRAGGLGTDTQYF	TGTGCCTGGAGTAGGGCGGGGGGGCTGGGCACAGATACGCAGTATTTT	TRBJ2-3	.	TRBV30	TRBD2
CASCRGGEGDTQYF	TGCGCCAGCTGCCGGGGGGGCGAAGGAGATACGCAGTATTTT	TRBJ2-3	once	TRBV5-1	TRBD2
CASSVRAMNTEAFF	TGTGCCAGCAGCGTCAGGGCGATGAACACTGAAGCTTTCTTT	TRBJ1-1	.	TRBV7-2	.
CASSLEGQGIETQYF	TGTGCCAGCAGCTTAGAGGGACAGGGGATAGAGACCCAGTACTTC	TRBJ2-5	.	TRBV13	TRBD1
CASSATGTGMYGYTF	TGTGCCAGCAGCGCCACCGGGACAGGGATGTATGGCTACACCTTC	TRBJ1-2	.	TRBV2	TRBD1
CAWSVALNQPQHF	TGTGCCTGGAGTGTAGCACTCAATCAGCCCCAGCATTTT	TRBJ1-5	.	TRBV30	.
CTSSQTDNASTDTQYF	TGCACCAGCAGCCAGACCGACAACGCGAGCACAGATACGCAGTATTTT	TRBJ2-3	.	TRBV1	.
CASSGRTINTGELFF	TGTGCCAGCAGCGGGAGAACTATTAACACCGGGGAGCTGTTTTTT	TRBJ2-2	.	TRBV6-5	.
CASSFALGQGADEQYF	TGTGCCAGCAGCTTCGCCTTAGGACAGGGGGCAGACGAGCAGTACTTC	TRBJ2-7	.	TRBV7-3	TRBD1
CAWRGGQGVEYF	TGTGCCTGGAGGGGGGGACAGGGGGTAGAGTACTTC	TRBJ2-7	once	TRBV30	TRBD1
CASSLEGGITDTQYF	TGTGCCAGCAGCTTGGAAGGGGGAATCACAGATACGCAGTATTTT	TRBJ2-3	.	TRBV5-8	.
CASSPFSYEQYF	TGTGCCAGCAGTCCCTTCTCCTACGAGCAGTACTTC	TRBJ2-7	.	TRBV27	.
CASSILAGINYNEQFF	TGTGCCAGCAGTATTTTAGCGGGGATTAATTACAATGAGCAGTTCTTC	TRBJ2-1	.	TRBV7-8	TRBD2
CASSLSSAGLNNSPLHF	TGTGCCAGCAGCTTAAGTAGCGCCGGACTGAATAATTCACCCCTCCACTTT	TRBJ1-6	.	TRBV7-3	.
CASSLTASYEQYF	TGCGCCAGCAGCCTGACAGCCTCCTACGAGCAGTACTTC	TRBJ2-7	.	TRBV5-1	.
CASSQAKTSGGQNEQFF	TGTGCCAGCAGCCAAGCGAAAACTAGCGGGGGTCAGAATGAGCAGTTCTTC	TRBJ2-1	.	TRBV7-9	TRBD2
CASSGPGQRTNEKLFF	TGTGCCAGCAGTGGTCCGGGACAGCGAACTAATGAAAAACTGTTTTTT	TRBJ1-4	.	TRBV6-1	TRBD1
CASSPGQGLNGYTF	TGTGCCAGCAGTCCCGGACAGGGCCTGAACGGCTACACCTTC	TRBJ1-2	.	TRBV28	TRBD1
CASSVTGSDTEAFF	TGTGCCAGTAGTGTTACAGGGTCGGACACTGAAGCTTTCTTT	TRBJ1-1	few	TRBV19	.
CASSQDWRDTGELFF	TGTGCCAGCAGCCAAGATTGGCGGGACACCGGGGAGCTGTTTTTT	TRBJ2-2	.	TRBV4-2	.
CASSQAGRGNSPLHF	TGCGCCAGCAGCCAAGCGGGCAGGGGAAACTCACCCCTCCACTTT	TRBJ1-6	.	TRBV4-3	.
CASSLDRNYEQYF	TGTGCCAGCTCACTCGACAGGAACTACGAGCAGTACTTC	TRBJ2-7	.	TRBV18	.
CAISERDTQYF	TGTGCCATCTCAGAGCGGGATACGCAGTATTTT	TRBJ2-3	few	TRBV10-3	.
CATSRDTLGEQYF	TGTGCCACCAGCAGGGACACCCTCGGAGAGCAGTACTTC	TRBJ2-7	.	TRBV15	.
CASSLGGYGYTF	TGCGCCAGCAGCTTGGGAGGCTATGGCTACACCTTC	TRBJ1-2	.	TRBV5-1	.
CASSLWGLAGATGELFF	TGTGCCAGCAGTTTATGGGGACTAGCGGGAGCCACCGGGGAGCTGTTTTTT	TRBJ2-2	few	TRBV27	TRBD2
CASSIRDRGVSETQYF	TGTGCCAGCAGCATCCGGGACAGGGGGGTGTCGGAGACCCAGTACTTC	TRBJ2-5	.	TRBV7-6	TRBD1
CATSSSPTGTGGELFF	TGTGCCACCAGCAGCTCCCCCACTGGCACCGGGGGGGAGCTGTTTTTT	TRBJ2-2	.	TRBV15	.
CASRGRTDTQYF	TGTGCCAGTAGGGGCCGTACAGATACGCAGTATTTT	TRBJ2-3	.	TRBV19	.
CASSLAGAHNEQFF	TGTGCCAGCAGCCTAGCGGGAGCCCACAATGAGCAGTTCTTC	TRBJ2-1	.	TRBV14	TRBD2
CASSTRQGESYNSPLHF	TGTGCCAGCAGCACCAGACAGGGGGAATCCTATAATTCACCCCTCCACTTT	TRBJ1-6	.	TRBV7-2	TRBD1
CASSRLAGGGTDTQYF	TGTGCCAGCAGTCGACTAGCGGGAGGGGGGACAGATACGCAGTATTTT	TRBJ2-3	.	TRBV2	TRBD2
CASRDRGGVNEKLFF	TGTGCCAGTAGGGACAGGGGAGGTGTAAATGAAAAACTGTTTTTT	TRBJ1-4	.	TRBV19	TRBD1
CASSVAPRDTEAFF	TGTGCCAGCAGCGTAGCGCCCCGGGACACTGAAGCTTTCTTT	TRBJ1-1	few	TRBV9	.
CASSLAGGQVNEKLFF	TGCGCCAGCAGCTTGGCCGGGGGGCAGGTTAATGAAAAACTGTTTTTT	TRBJ1-4	.	TRBV5-1	.
CASSLNGGAYNEQFF	TGTGCCAGCAGCTTAAACGGGGGGGCTTACAATGAGCAGTTCTTC	TRBJ2-1	once	TRBV7-3	TRBD2
CASSPSDTGELFF	TGTGCCAGCTCACCATCCGACACCGGGGAGCTGTTTTTT	TRBJ2-2	.	TRBV18	.
CASRPGQSNQPQHF	TGTGCCAGCAGGCCGGGACAGAGCAATCAGCCCCAGCATTTT	TRBJ1-5	.	TRBV28	TRBD1
CASSYSGNSYEQYF	TGTGCCAGCAGTTATAGCGGGAACTCCTACGAGCAGTACTTC	TRBJ2-7	.	TRBV28	TRBD2
CASSRLAGGYTF	TGTGCCAGCAGCCGTCTCGCAGGTGGCTACACCTTC	TRBJ1-2	.	TRBV14	.
CASSSPLAGVRYSYNEQFF	TGTGCCAGCAGTTCACCACTAGCGGGAGTGCGCTACTCCTACAATGAGCAGTTCTTC	TRBJ2-1	.	TRBV27	TRBD2
CASSRTGTGGLSANEKLFF	TGTGCCAGTAGTAGGACCGGGACAGGGGGCCTCTCGGCTAATGAAAAACTGTTTTTT	TRBJ1-4	.	TRBV19	TRBD1
CASSPTRTGGDEQYF	TGTGCCAGCAGCCCCACCCGGACAGGGGGAGACGAGCAGTACTTC	TRBJ2-7	.	TRBV16	TRBD1